A single sample gave rise to the 22 T cell receptor beta chains below, sequenced in a study of radiation and T cells in renal cell carcinoma. Time point: baseline pretreatment blood. Documented treatment: 15 Gy SBRT to primary tumor, nephrectomy 4 weeks later. This table comes from immunoSEQ multiplex PCR, and its TCRdb copy is limited to in-frame clones, with some not included. Of 130,000 or so clones detected, roughly 85% appear once; the ten largest clones hold 20% to 25%. The specimen comprised blood, sampled from a patient whose treatment included radiotherapy and nephrectomy. The origin of the receptors is a woman between 45 and 65 years old with renal cell carcinoma.

The genes are TRBV6-6 and TRBJ2-2; 9 nucleotides align to TRBD1. Losses at the gene ends were 11 bases for V and 4 bases for J; bases not matched to a gene: 8. The CDR3 length is 14 residues. Germline assignment: CDR1 MNHNY and CDR2 SVGAGI (reference sequence). CDR3 DNA sequence: TGTGCCGGCGGCGAGACAGGGGGCACCGGGGAGCTGTTTTTT. This sequence encodes CAGGETGGTGELFF.

V gene TRBV5-1 combines with J gene TRBJ1-1; D perhaps matches TRBD1 (5 bases). The CDR3 totals 14 residues. The V and J ends lost 3 bases and 1 base respectively, with 10 bases between them. CDR1 is SGHRS and CDR2 is YFSETQ in the germline V gene. Written as DNA, the CDR3 is TGCGCCAGCAGCTACCAGGGCGGGAACACTGAAGCTTTCTTT. Translation gives CASSYQGGNTEAFF. Combining the CDR3 with reference TRBV5-1 and TRBJ1-1 gives the whole variable domain KAGVTQTPRYLIKTRGQQVTLSCSPISGHRSVSWYQQTPGQGLQFLFEYFSETQRNKGNFPGRFSGRQFSNSRSEMNVSTLELGDSALYLCASSYQGGNTEAFFGQGTRLTVV.

This chain uses TRBV6-6 with TRBJ1-3; no firm D call. V gave up 8 bases and J gave up 4 bases, with 12 bases separating them. The germline CDR1 and CDR2 sequences are MNHNY and SVGAGI (reference sequence). The CDR3 has 13 amino acids. The CDR3, as DNA: TGTGCCAGCGTCGGAGGGAACGGAAACACCATATATTTT. Protein: CASVGGNGNTIYF.

CDR3 sequence (DNA): TGTGCCAGCAGCTTAGGGGCTACCTACGAGCAGTACTTC. It yields the protein CASSLGATYEQYF. The chain combines TRBV7-6 with TRBJ2-7; D ambiguous. The CDR3 extends over 13 amino acids. The germline gives CDR1 SGHVS, CDR2 FNYEAQ. Trimming shortened V by 1 base and J by 2 bases, and 6 bases separated the two germline ends.

V usage is TRBV27 and J usage is TRBJ1-6, with 7 nucleotides matching TRBD1. There are 17 residues in the CDR3. Germline trimming cut 8 bases from V and 5 bases from J; bases unmatched to any gene: 15. The V gene's germline CDR1 is MNHEY and CDR2 SMNVEV (reference sequence). CDR3 sequence (DNA): TGTGCCAGCGGGCGAATTTATGGGACAGTGGATAATTCACCCCTCCACTTT. This encodes CASGRIYGTVDNSPLHF.

For the CDR3, the DNA is TGTGCCAGCAATCACAGGGCCCTCTTGAATAGCAATCAGCCCCAGCATTTT. This gives the protein CASNHRALLNSNQPQHF. The rearrangement joins TRBV2 to TRBJ1-5, with D perhaps matching TRBD1 (6 bases). CDR1 and CDR2 from the germline V gene are SNHLY and FYNNEI. The V end was cut by 7 bases, the J end by 0 bases, with 19 bases between. The CDR3 is 17 residues long.

The rearrangement uses TRBV14 and TRBJ1-2; 7 nucleotides agree with TRBD1. Germline CDR1 and CDR2: SGHDN and FVKESK. Trimming removed 6 bases from V and 4 bases from J; junction bases left unmatched: 8. The CDR3 extends over 14 amino acids. The CDR3 bases are TGTGCCAGCAGTCCAACAGGGGCGGGCTATGGCTACACCTTC. Its translation: CASSPTGAGYGYTF.

The J gene is TRBJ2-3, the V gene TRBV4-1; D gene unclear. CDR3 length: 14 residues. The V end was cut by 1 base, the J end by 0 bases, with 5 bases between. Germline V gene lookup returns CDR1 MGHRA and CDR2 YSYEKL. CDR3 coding DNA: TGCGCCAGCAGCCAAGGGTCTAGCACAGATACGCAGTATTTT. Its translation is CASSQGSSTDTQYF.

In its sample, this clone was seen once. The J gene is TRBJ1-1, the V gene TRBV4-2; no reliable D call. The germline V gene encodes CDR1 LGHNA and CDR2 YNFKEQ. The CDR3 length is 14 residues. V lost 0 bases and J 10 bases, leaving 15 bases between the germline ends. CDR3 protein: CASSQELSGQRAFF. CDR3 DNA sequence: TGTGCCAGCAGCCAAGAATTATCCGGTCAAAGAGCTTTCTTT.

The chain carries TRBV30 and TRBJ2-5; 7 nucleotides align to TRBD2. V dropped 3 bases and J dropped 7; count of bases not matched to a gene: 8. The CDR3 covers 13 residues. Germline V gene data show CDR1 as GTSNPN and CDR2 as SVGIG (reference sequence). The chain's CDR3 is CAWSQEGRGTQYF. The CDR3 DNA reads as TGTGCCTGGAGCCAAGAGGGGAGGGGGACCCAGTACTTC.

The chain has TRBV7-2 and TRBJ1-2; D unclear. The CDR3 loop spans 15 amino acids. The germline CDR1 and CDR2 sequences are SGHTA and FQGNSA. Trimming stripped 7 bases from V and 0 bases from J, with 15 bases between. The CDR3 DNA sequence: TGTGCCAGCAACCCAACGACGGGCACTAACTATGGCTACACCTTC. Protein product: CASNPTTGTNYGYTF. The variable domain in full, completed from reference TRBV7-2 and TRBJ1-2, reads GAGVSQSPSNKVTEKGKDVELRCDPISGHTALYWYRQSLGQGLEFLIYFQGNSAPDKSGLPSDRFSAERTGGSVSTLTIQRTQQEDSAVYLCASNPTTGTNYGYTFGSGTRLTVV.

The V call is TRBV5-8, the J call TRBJ2-2; 8 bases fit TRBD1. There are 17 residues in the CDR3. Germline lookup yields CDR1 SGHTS and CDR2 YDEGEE. V was clipped by 4 bases and J by 5 bases; unmatched bases: 13. CDR3 in DNA: TGTGCCAGCAGCGACTCTAGGGGGACAGGCCCTACCGGGGAGCTGTTTTTT. Translating it yields CASSDSRGTGPTGELFF.

The chain combines TRBV7-2 with TRBJ1-2, with no clear D. Trimming left V 5 bases short and J 7 bases short, with 11 bases between. This CDR3 is built from 12 residues. Germline CDR1 and CDR2: SGHTA and FQGNSA. CDR3 bases: TGTGCCAGCAGCCCTCTGTTGGCTGGCTACACCTTC. This translates into CASSPLLAGYTF.

This clone appeared once. The chain combines TRBV19 with TRBJ1-1, with a possible D match to TRBD1 (5 bases). Germline V lookup: CDR1 LNHDA, CDR2 SQIVND (reference sequence). Trimming stripped 9 bases from V and 0 bases from J, with 11 bases between. This CDR3 is built from 13 residues. The CDR3 region is CASMGLMNTEAFF. The CDR3, as DNA: TGTGCCAGCATGGGGCTCATGAACACTGAAGCTTTCTTT.

The gene calls are TRBV30 and TRBJ1-2; D remains ambiguous. The CDR3 spans 10 residues. The germline CDR1 and CDR2 sequences are GTSNPN and SVGIG (reference sequence). V was shortened by 1 base and J by 8 bases, with 5 bases between the two germline ends. The CDR3 coding sequence is TGTGCCTGGAGTGCCGGGGGCTACACCTTC. As protein: CAWSAGGYTF.

The J gene is TRBJ2-7, the V gene TRBV2, with D tentatively TRBD1 (5 bases). CDR1 SNHLY and CDR2 FYNNEI come from the germline V gene. The CDR3 totals 12 residues. Trimming removed 4 bases from V and 6 bases from J, with 10 bases in between. CDR3 sequence reads: CASSGQTPEQYF. DNA of the CDR3: TGTGCCAGCAGTGGACAGACTCCCGAGCAGTACTTC.

This sequence joins TRBV6-6 and TRBJ2-7; TRBD1 aligns across 9 bases. After removal of 4 bases from V and 3 bases from J, the junction contained 7 bases not matched to a gene. The length of the CDR3 is 15 residues. CDR1 and CDR2 (germline): MNHNY, SVGAGI (reference sequence). The DNA of the CDR3 is TGTGCCAGCAGTTCCGTCCCGGGACAGGGCTACGAGCAGTACTTC. Translated, it gives CASSSVPGQGYEQYF.

The chain couples TRBV27 to TRBJ2-1; no reliable D call. Deletions cut 4 bases from V and 6 bases from J, with 7 bases between. CDR3 length: 12 residues. Germline V gene lookup returns CDR1 MNHEY and CDR2 SMNVEV (reference sequence). DNA for the CDR3: TGTGCCAGCAGTTCCCCTCGCAATGAGCAGTTCTTC. Residues: CASSSPRNEQFF.

The chain couples TRBV7-8 to TRBJ1-1; 10 nucleotides line up with TRBD1. The junction had 10 bases not matched to a gene; V was cut back by 4 bases and J by 2 bases. The germline V gene has CDR1 SGHVS and CDR2 FQNEAQ. CDR3 length: 17 amino acids. The CDR3 sequence: CASSSIGTGAPNTEAFF. The CDR3 DNA reads as TGTGCCAGCAGCTCGATCGGGACAGGGGCCCCTAACACTGAAGCTTTCTTT.

This sequence joins TRBV4-3 and TRBJ1-2; the match to TRBD1 covers 8 bases. The CDR3 length is 16 residues. The germline V gene encodes CDR1 LGHNA and CDR2 YSLEER. J gave up 2 bases and V 3 bases, and 8 bases lay outside the gene matches. The CDR3, as DNA: TGCGCCAGCAGCCACGCCTACAGGGGGAAAAACTATGGCTACACCTTC. This gives the protein CASSHAYRGKNYGYTF.

The CDR3 DNA is TGTGCCAGCAGCTTAGCGCGGGGGCTATCCCCCATTCAGTACTTC. Encoded protein: CASSLARGLSPIQYF. This sequence joins TRBV7-2 and TRBJ2-4, with a weak D call TRBD2 (7 bases). V was pared by 0 bases and J by 9 bases, with 15 bases between. CDR1 and CDR2 from the germline V gene are SGHTA and FQGNSA. There are 15 residues in the CDR3.

This chain uses TRBV2 with TRBJ1-1, with no clear D. CDR1 SNHLY and CDR2 FYNNEI come from the germline V gene. The CDR3 covers 11 residues. V was shortened by 5 bases and J by 3 bases, with 4 bases between the two germline ends. The CDR3 loop reads CASSWYTEAFF. The DNA for the CDR3 is TGTGCCAGCAGTTGGTACACTGAAGCTTTCTTT.